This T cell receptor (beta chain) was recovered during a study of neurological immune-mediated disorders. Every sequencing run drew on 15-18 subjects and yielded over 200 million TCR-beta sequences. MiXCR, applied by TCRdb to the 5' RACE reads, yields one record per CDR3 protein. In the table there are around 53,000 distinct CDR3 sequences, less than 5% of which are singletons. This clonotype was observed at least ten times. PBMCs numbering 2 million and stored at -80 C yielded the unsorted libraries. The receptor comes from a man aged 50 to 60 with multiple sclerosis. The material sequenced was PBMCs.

The CDR3 sequence is CASSTLAGGTTDTQYF. CDR3 DNA sequence: TGTGCCAGCAGCACACTAGCGGGGGGGACCACAGATACGCAGTATTTT. This chain links TRBV7-8 with TRBJ2-3, with 13 bases fitting TRBD2. Germline V gives CDR1 SGHVS, CDR2 FQNEAQ. After removal of 5 bases from V and 2 bases from J, the junction contained 4 bases not matched to a gene. The CDR3 sequence is 16 residues long.